Following are 29 T cell receptor beta chains from one sample sequenced in a study of cytomegalovirus exposure and HLA in healthy donors. In the PCR, 60 Vbeta and 13 Jbeta primers were used. Profiled with immunoSEQ multiplex PCR; TCRdb holds only in-frame clones, not every one. This table holds 130,000 or so clones, about 80% found once. Sequencing was carried out using PBMCs. The receptors derive from a woman aged 40 to 55 in good health and CMV-seronegative.

The rearrangement links TRBV18 to TRBJ2-5; possibly TRBD1 for D (6 bases). Germline assignment: CDR1 KGHSH and CDR2 LQKENI. V lost 4 bases and J lost 11, with 14 bases in between. The CDR3 consists of 12 residues. The CDR3 DNA sequence: TGTGCCAGCTCACTACAGGGAAGTAATCAGTACTTC. Its translation is CASSLQGSNQYF.

This chain links TRBV5-6 with TRBJ2-7, with a possible D match to TRBD1 (6 bases). This CDR3 has 15 residues. V was shortened by 4 bases and J by 4 bases, with 18 bases between the two germline ends. The germline V gene encodes CDR1 SGHDT and CDR2 YYEEEE. The CDR3 bases are TGTGCCAGCAGCCCGAATCCGGGCAGGGGATACGAGCAGTACTTC. Protein: CASSPNPGRGYEQYF.

The genes are TRBV28 and TRBJ1-4; D perhaps matches TRBD1 (6 bases). Germline CDR1 and CDR2: MDHEN and SYDVKM. Trimming cost V 4 bases and J 0 bases, with 15 bases left between them. CDR3 length: 17 amino acids. CDR3 bases: TGTGCCAGCAGTTCCTACCCAGGGGCGGCAACTAATGAAAAACTGTTTTTT. This translates into CASSSYPGAATNEKLFF.

The chain is built from TRBV25-1 and TRBJ1-2; tentative D call: TRBD1 (6 bases). V lost 4 bases and J 2 bases, leaving 14 bases between the germline ends. This CDR3 is built from 15 residues. Germline CDR1 MGHDK, CDR2 SYGVNS. The CDR3 DNA reads as TGTGCCAGCAGTGTAGACAGGAGTGGGAACTATGGCTACACCTTC. It encodes CASSVDRSGNYGYTF.

The rearrangement links TRBV9 to TRBJ1-5; 7 positions agree with TRBD1. The CDR3 consists of 14 residues. J was trimmed by 3 bases and V by 2 bases; bases with no gene match: 2. CDR1 SGDLS and CDR2 YYNGEE come from the germline V gene. CDR3 residues: CASSVQGDNQPQHF. CDR3 nucleotide sequence: TGTGCCAGCAGCGTCCAGGGGGACAATCAGCCCCAGCATTTT.

The gene calls are TRBV25-1 and TRBJ1-6; D is possibly TRBD1 (6 bases). The CDR3 sequence is 14 residues long. Per the germline V gene, CDR1 is MGHDK and CDR2 is SYGVNS. Trimming shortened V by 2 bases and J by 10 bases, and 12 bases separated the two germline ends. In nucleotides, the CDR3 is TGTGCCAGCAGTGAAGTCGGCAGGGGCTCACCCCTCCACTTT. Amino acids: CASSEVGRGSPLHF.

V is TRBV28 and J is TRBJ2-1, with 13 bases aligning to TRBD2. This CDR3 region has 19 residues. With 0 bases clipped from V and 7 bases from J, the junction kept 12 bases outside the gene matches. Germline values: CDR1 MDHEN, CDR2 SYDVKM. The CDR3 DNA sequence: TGTGCCAGCAGTTTATGGGGGGGGACTAGCGGGATGCGAGGTAATGAGCAGTTCTTC. Translation: CASSLWGGTSGMRGNEQFF.

In DNA form, the CDR3 reads TGTGCCAGCTCTGGACAGGGGAGTTCCAAAAACATTCAGTACTTC. The encoded protein is CASSGQGSSKNIQYF. The chain employs TRBV18 and TRBJ2-4; TRBD1 matches at 9 bases. The length of the CDR3 is 15 residues. After removal of 6 bases from V and 2 bases from J, the junction contained 5 bases not matched to a gene. Germline values: CDR1 KGHSH, CDR2 LQKENI.

The chain links TRBV18 to TRBJ2-7; 9 bases match TRBD1. The CDR3 extends over 15 amino acids. V dropped 3 bases and J dropped 1; count of bases not matched to a gene: 4. Germline values: CDR1 KGHSH, CDR2 LQKENI. CDR3 in DNA: TGTGCCAGCTCACCGGGACAGGGCCGTTCCTACGAGCAGTACTTC. It is translated as CASSPGQGRSYEQYF.

The J gene is TRBJ1-2, the V gene TRBV29-1; D gene ambiguous. CDR1 SQVTM and CDR2 ANQGSEA come from the germline V gene. The CDR3 is made up of 13 amino acids. Trimming removed 3 bases from V and 4 bases from J, with 12 bases in between. The CDR3 DNA follows: TGCAGCGTTGACCGGTTGCTGGTCTATGGCTACACCTTC. Encoded protein: CSVDRLLVYGYTF.

In nucleotides, the CDR3 is TGTGCCAGCAGTGAAGGTCGTTCACCCCTCCACTTT. It specifies CASSEGRSPLHF. V is TRBV2 and J is TRBJ1-6; D is unresolved. The length of the CDR3 is 12 residues. Germline lookup yields CDR1 SNHLY and CDR2 FYNNEI. V gave up 1 base and J gave up 9 bases, with 4 bases separating them.

The rearrangement links TRBV7-9 to TRBJ1-2; D might be TRBD1 (6 bases). Germline lookup yields CDR1 SEHNR and CDR2 FQNEAQ (reference sequence). The CDR3 has 13 residues. V was clipped by 5 bases and J by 6 bases, with 13 bases between them. The CDR3: CASSRRPGDGYTF. The CDR3 nucleotides are TGTGCCAGCAGCCGCCGGCCAGGGGATGGCTACACCTTC.

The chain carries TRBV4-2 and TRBJ2-7; 7 positions match TRBD1. Trimming at V came to 3 bases and at J to 0 bases, leaving 8 bases not matched to a gene. The CDR3 totals 16 residues. The germline CDR1 and CDR2 sequences are LGHNA and YNFKEQ. CDR3 DNA: TGTGCCAGCAGCCATTCCGGACAGGCTACCTCCTACGAGCAGTACTTC. This sequence encodes CASSHSGQATSYEQYF.

V and J are TRBV5-8 and TRBJ1-4; 9 bases are a match to TRBD1. Germline CDR1 reads SGHTS; CDR2 reads YDEGEE. This CDR3 comprises 11 residues. Losses at the gene ends were 1 base for V and 17 bases for J; bases not matched to a gene: 3. The CDR3 spells CASSLRQGGFF. In nucleotides, the CDR3 is TGTGCCAGCAGCTTGAGACAGGGGGGTTTTTTT.

The rearrangement links TRBV6-5 to TRBJ2-7; weak D call: TRBD1 (5 bases). The CDR3 runs 16 residues. Germline V gives CDR1 MNHEY, CDR2 SVGAGI. Trimming pared 2 bases from V and 5 bases from J, leaving 19 bases between. The CDR3 is CASSYLESGPLDEQYF. The CDR3 DNA is TGTGCCAGCAGTTACCTAGAGTCAGGGCCTCTCGACGAGCAGTACTTC.

J is TRBJ2-2 and V is TRBV6-5; TRBD2 matches at 7 bases. The CDR3 loop spans 15 amino acids. With 8 bases clipped from V and 2 bases from J, the junction kept 8 bases outside the gene matches. Germline lookup yields CDR1 MNHEY and CDR2 SVGAGI. In DNA form, the CDR3 reads TGTGCCAGCCGCCCGGGGGGACGAAACACCGGGGAGCTGTTTTTT. It specifies CASRPGGRNTGELFF.

The gene calls are TRBV5-1 and TRBJ2-1; the match to TRBD2 covers 13 bases. J gave up 9 bases and V 4 bases, and 7 bases lay outside the gene matches. This CDR3 is built from 15 residues. The germline V gene encodes CDR1 SGHRS and CDR2 YFSETQ. CDR3 nucleotides: TGCGCCAGCAGCCGGGGACTAGCGGGAAGGGGTGAGCAGTTCTTC. Residues: CASSRGLAGRGEQFF.

The CDR3: CASSHDRGQSSGNTIYF. The CDR3 region has the DNA TGTGCCAGCAGCCATGACAGGGGGCAGAGCTCTGGAAACACCATATATTTT. The chain employs TRBV5-6 and TRBJ1-3, with 10 bases lining up with TRBD1. V gave up 4 bases and J gave up 0 bases; unmatched junction bases: 7. Per the germline V gene, CDR1 is SGHDT and CDR2 is YYEEEE. The CDR3 has 17 amino acids. Full variable domain (missing parts from reference TRBV5-6 and TRBJ1-3): DAGVTQSPTHLIKTRGQQVTLRCSPKSGHDTVSWYQQALGQGPQFIFQYYEEEERQRGNFPDRFSGHQFPNYSSELNVNALLLGDSALYLCASSHDRGQSSGNTIYFGEGSWLTVV.

The chain employs TRBV29-1 and TRBJ1-1; D might be TRBD1 (6 bases). This CDR3 is built from 13 residues. Trimming took off 2 bases at V and 1 base at J, with 8 bases between the two ends. From germline, CDR1 is SQVTM and CDR2 ANQGSEA. The CDR3 region is CSVELRGNTEAFF. The CDR3 DNA reads TGCAGCGTTGAACTCAGGGGGAACACTGAAGCTTTCTTT.

This CDR3 reads CASSGGASRTSYEQYF. The CDR3 DNA sequence: TGTGCCAGCTCAGGTGGTGCTAGCCGAACCTCCTACGAGCAGTACTTC. The chain has TRBV18 and TRBJ2-7; possibly TRBD2 for D (5 bases). Deletions cut 5 bases from V and 0 bases from J, with 17 bases between. The length of the CDR3 is 16 residues. Germline CDR1 KGHSH, CDR2 LQKENI.

A word on this clone: The CDR3 does not end in the conserved phenylalanine or tryptophan, so this is likely a read error. This chain links TRBV2 with TRBJ2-7, with D perhaps matching TRBD2 (6 bases). The CDR3 covers 14 residues. Trimming pared 3 bases from V and 3 bases from J, leaving 12 bases between. Germline-derived CDR1 and CDR2 are SNHLY and FYNNEI. The chain's CDR3 is CASSDPRGNYEQYL. The CDR3, as DNA: TGTGCCAGCAGTGACCCACGGGGGAACTACGAGCAGTACCTC.

The chain links TRBV7-2 to TRBJ1-2; TRBD1 agrees at 8 bases. CDR3 length equals 14 residues. V shed 2 bases, J shed 4 bases, and the junction held 3 bases outside the gene matches. CDR1 is SGHTA, CDR2 FQGNSA, per germline. Here the CDR3 reads CASSLTGGFYGYTF. Written as DNA, the CDR3 is TGTGCCAGCAGCTTAACAGGGGGTTTCTATGGCTACACCTTC.

This clone was seen just once. This chain links TRBV4-3 with TRBJ1-4; 7 bases are a match to TRBD1. CDR3 length: 18 amino acids. The V gene's germline CDR1 is LGHNA and CDR2 YSLEER. The J segment lost 4 bases and the V segment lost 1 base, leaving 12 bases of the junction unmatched. The CDR3 reads CASSQGGTAPLRNEKLFF. The CDR3 nucleotides are TGCGCCAGCAGCCAAGGCGGGACAGCACCTCTCCGTAATGAAAAACTGTTTTTT.

This clone was seen only a few times. The chain employs TRBV19 and TRBJ2-7, with TRBD1 matching 7 bases. This CDR3 contains 15 residues. Germline values: CDR1 LNHDA, CDR2 SQIVND (reference sequence). V trimming: 6 bases; J trimming: 2 bases; junction bases outside the gene matches: 10. The CDR3 DNA reads as TGTGCCAGTAGCGATCCCGGGACAGCAACCTACGAGCAGTACTTC. It yields the protein CASSDPGTATYEQYF. The variable domain in full, with the rest retrieved from reference TRBV19 and TRBJ2-7, is DGGITQSPKYLFRKEGQNVTLSCEQNLNHDAMYWYRQDPGQGLRLIYYSQIVNDFQKGDIAEGYSVSREKKESFPLTVTSAQKNPTAFYLCASSDPGTATYEQYFGPGTRLTVT.

The J gene is TRBJ2-6, the V gene TRBV7-8; D ambiguous. The CDR3 is 14 amino acids. The V and J ends lost 11 bases and 0 bases respectively, with 11 bases between them. The V gene's germline CDR1 is SGHVS and CDR2 FQNEAQ. The DNA of the CDR3 is TGTGCCGTGCCATCGGGCTCTGGGGCCAACGTCCTGACTTTC. It yields the protein CAVPSGSGANVLTF.

V is TRBV6-5 and J is TRBJ1-1, with 9 bases matching TRBD1. With V trimmed by 7 bases and J by 4 bases, 4 bases remained unmatched. The length of the CDR3 is 13 residues. Germline lookup yields CDR1 MNHEY and CDR2 SVGAGI. CDR3: CASKGTGRTEAFF. The CDR3 DNA sequence: TGTGCCAGCAAAGGGACAGGGCGCACTGAAGCTTTCTTT.

The sample holds one count of this clone. J is TRBJ2-5 and V is TRBV7-9, with D possibly being TRBD2 (5 bases). CDR1 is SEHNR and CDR2 is FQNEAQ in the germline V gene (reference sequence). V lost 2 bases and J 3 bases, leaving 13 bases between the germline ends. There are 15 residues in the CDR3. The CDR3 here is CASSLSSSGEETQYF. The CDR3 DNA reads as TGTGCCAGCAGCTTAAGCAGTTCCGGGGAAGAGACCCAGTACTTC.

This clone was found once. The chain couples TRBV5-6 to TRBJ2-7; 7 bases match TRBD1. Germline CDR1 and CDR2: SGHDT and YYEEEE. Trimming took 2 bases from V and 1 from J; bases not matched to a gene: 3. The CDR3 spans 14 residues. The CDR3 nucleotides read TGTGCCAGCAGCTTAGGACAGGCTTCCTACGAGCAGTACTTC. It specifies CASSLGQASYEQYF.

The chain employs TRBV7-7 and TRBJ2-5; D gene ambiguous. V lost 4 bases, J lost 5 bases, and 14 bases lay in between. The germline gives CDR1 SSHAT, CDR2 FNYEAQ (reference sequence). This CDR3 contains 14 residues. The CDR3 here is CASSSGSDGETQYF. The CDR3 DNA reads as TGTGCCAGCAGCTCCGGATCCGACGGGGAGACCCAGTACTTC.